The rows below give T cell receptor beta chains drawn from one sample of a study of blood T cell repertoires in COVID-19. Some clones are missing from TCRdb's copy, which holds only in-frame ones; the method was immunoSEQ multiplex PCR. This sample carries 70,000 to 100,000 clones, 70% to 90% of them seen once, and the ten largest clones take roughly 8.7%. The sequenced sample consisted of peripheral blood. The receptors shown here come from a woman between 70 and 85 years old with acute or convalescent COVID-19. Both conserved end residues are part of each CDR3. Each record gives: J gene, V gene, CDR3 protein.

j_gene: TRBJ1-5
v_gene: TRBV18
CDR3aa: CASSQDFNQPQHF

j_gene: TRBJ2-7
v_gene: TRBV27
CDR3aa: CASTRTDRGEQYF

j_gene: TRBJ2-2
v_gene: TRBV9
CDR3aa: CASSVPDRRENTGELFF

j_gene: TRBJ2-5
v_gene: TRBV11-1
CDR3aa: CASSPRDRGPETQYF

j_gene: TRBJ1-3
v_gene: TRBV30
CDR3aa: CAWNEGGDTIYF

j_gene: TRBJ1-1
v_gene: TRBV3-1/TRBV3-2
CDR3aa: CASSQDRVTEAFF

j_gene: TRBJ1-1
v_gene: TRBV2
CDR3aa: CASSSGQGGNTEAFF

j_gene: TRBJ2-3
v_gene: TRBV28
CDR3aa: CAGRTGTDTQYF

j_gene: TRBJ1-1
v_gene: TRBV18
CDR3aa: CASSPGTPNTEAFF

j_gene: TRBJ2-3
v_gene: TRBV18
CDR3aa: CASSPQWKAGGADTQYF

j_gene: TRBJ1-4
v_gene: TRBV13
CDR3aa: CASSLGGVGEKLFF

j_gene: TRBJ1-4
v_gene: TRBV29-1
CDR3aa: CSVGAGGEKLFF

j_gene: TRBJ1-3
v_gene: TRBV6-6
CDR3aa: CASSPSGQGLIYF

j_gene: TRBJ1-1
v_gene: TRBV6-1
CDR3aa: CASSEEGGTNTEAFF

j_gene: TRBJ1-1
v_gene: TRBV4-2
CDR3aa: CASSQGRTAPNTEAFF

j_gene: TRBJ1-4
v_gene: TRBV28
CDR3aa: CASSLRWGRAEKLFF

j_gene: TRBJ1-1
v_gene: TRBV7-3
CDR3aa: CASSSQTGNTEAFF

j_gene: TRBJ1-2
v_gene: TRBV29-1
CDR3aa: CSVDLQGQGNYGYTF

j_gene: TRBJ1-5
v_gene: TRBV19
CDR3aa: CASSIEDSTNQPQHF

j_gene: TRBJ2-1
v_gene: TRBV11-2
CDR3aa: CASSYREGQFF

j_gene: TRBJ1-2
v_gene: TRBV7-2
CDR3aa: CASSFGPSGRMYTF

j_gene: TRBJ1-5
v_gene: TRBV15
CDR3aa: CATSRDGDTSNQPQHF

j_gene: TRBJ1-1
v_gene: TRBV6-5
CDR3aa: CASTGQGAWNTEAFF

j_gene: TRBJ1-1
v_gene: TRBV5-1
CDR3aa: CASSSQGRDYTEAFF

j_gene: TRBJ1-6
v_gene: TRBV19
CDR3aa: CASIEGGTYNSPLHF

j_gene: TRBJ1-1
v_gene: TRBV5-6
CDR3aa: CASSFGGEAFF

j_gene: TRBJ2-3
v_gene: TRBV30
CDR3aa: CAWSRREADTQYF

j_gene: TRBJ2-3
v_gene: TRBV7-3
CDR3aa: CASSLGGTRTDTQYF

j_gene: TRBJ2-5
v_gene: TRBV4-1
CDR3aa: CASSHTDNQETQYF

j_gene: TRBJ1-5
v_gene: TRBV30
CDR3aa: CAWRGAKKNQPQHF

j_gene: TRBJ2-7
v_gene: TRBV6-5
CDR3aa: CASSYSLGQIYEQYF

j_gene: TRBJ2-7
v_gene: TRBV18
CDR3aa: CASSPPSLPTYEQYF

j_gene: TRBJ1-1
v_gene: TRBV2
CDR3aa: CASSEGETGGARNTEAFF

j_gene: TRBJ1-5
v_gene: TRBV30
CDR3aa: CAWSVQGNQPQHF

j_gene: TRBJ1-6
v_gene: TRBV7-8
CDR3aa: CASSFTVGQGNSPLHF

j_gene: TRBJ2-3
v_gene: TRBV29-1
CDR3aa: CSVDKGVGTDTQYF

j_gene: TRBJ1-4
v_gene: TRBV27
CDR3aa: CASRPTWTGDNEKLFF

j_gene: TRBJ2-5
v_gene: TRBV7-9
CDR3aa: CASSLTRTVREETQYF

j_gene: TRBJ1-2
v_gene: TRBV29-1
CDR3aa: CSAPNGQGAFGYTF

j_gene: TRBJ2-1
v_gene: TRBV28
CDR3aa: CASSGLAEISSYNEQFF

j_gene: TRBJ2-1
v_gene: TRBV6-1
CDR3aa: CASSDTDRIYNEQFF

j_gene: TRBJ2-2
v_gene: TRBV5-4
CDR3aa: CASRGTGTNTGELFF

j_gene: TRBJ1-4
v_gene: TRBV5-1
CDR3aa: CASSLRFPQTGTNEKLFF

j_gene: TRBJ2-6
v_gene: TRBV9
CDR3aa: CASSANSISGANVLTF

j_gene: TRBJ1-1
v_gene: TRBV5-1
CDR3aa: CASSLVLGGSAEAFF

j_gene: TRBJ2-3
v_gene: TRBV5-1
CDR3aa: CASSPGRTPSTDTQYF

j_gene: TRBJ2-7
v_gene: TRBV30
CDR3aa: CAWSVFLGRNRSYEQYF

j_gene: TRBJ2-5
v_gene: TRBV3-1/TRBV3-2
CDR3aa: CASSQGVAGGIRETQYF

j_gene: TRBJ2-7
v_gene: TRBV29-1
CDR3aa: CSVRMRGAGYEQYF

j_gene: TRBJ1-2
v_gene: TRBV2
CDR3aa: CASTEHRGGYTF

j_gene: TRBJ2-1
v_gene: TRBV28
CDR3aa: CASSLRYNEQFF

j_gene: TRBJ2-4
v_gene: TRBV27
CDR3aa: CASSLQATKNIQYF